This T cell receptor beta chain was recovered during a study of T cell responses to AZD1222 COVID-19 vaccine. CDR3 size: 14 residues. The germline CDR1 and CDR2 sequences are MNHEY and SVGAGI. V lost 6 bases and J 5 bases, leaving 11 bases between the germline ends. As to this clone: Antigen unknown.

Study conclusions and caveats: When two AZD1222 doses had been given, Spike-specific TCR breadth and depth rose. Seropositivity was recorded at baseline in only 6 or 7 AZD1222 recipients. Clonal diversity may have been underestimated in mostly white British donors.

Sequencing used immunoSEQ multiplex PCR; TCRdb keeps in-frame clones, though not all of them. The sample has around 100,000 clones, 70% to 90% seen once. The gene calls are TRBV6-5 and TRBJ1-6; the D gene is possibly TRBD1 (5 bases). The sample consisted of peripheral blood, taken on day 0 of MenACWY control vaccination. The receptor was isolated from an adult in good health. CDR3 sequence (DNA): TGTGCCAGCAGGGGGCAGACGAATAATTCACCCCTCCACTTT. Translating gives CASRGQTNNSPLHF.